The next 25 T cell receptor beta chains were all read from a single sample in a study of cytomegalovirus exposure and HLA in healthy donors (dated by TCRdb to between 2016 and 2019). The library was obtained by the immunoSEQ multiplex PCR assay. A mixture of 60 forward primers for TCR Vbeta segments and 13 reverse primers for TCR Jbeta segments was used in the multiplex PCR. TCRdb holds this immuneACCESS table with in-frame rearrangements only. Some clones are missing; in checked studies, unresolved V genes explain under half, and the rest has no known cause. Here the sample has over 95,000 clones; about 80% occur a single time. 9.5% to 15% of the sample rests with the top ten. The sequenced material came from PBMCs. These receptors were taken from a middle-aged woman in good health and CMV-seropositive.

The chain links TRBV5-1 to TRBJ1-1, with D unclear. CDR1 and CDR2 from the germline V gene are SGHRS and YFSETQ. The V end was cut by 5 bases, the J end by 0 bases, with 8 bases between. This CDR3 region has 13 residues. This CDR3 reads CASRRTVNTEAFF. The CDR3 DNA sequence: TGCGCCAGCAGGCGCACAGTGAACACTGAAGCTTTCTTT.

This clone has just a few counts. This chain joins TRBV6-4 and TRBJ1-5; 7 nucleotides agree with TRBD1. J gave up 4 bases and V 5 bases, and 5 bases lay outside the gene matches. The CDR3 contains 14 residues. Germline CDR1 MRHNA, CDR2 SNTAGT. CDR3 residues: CASSIRGLNQPQHF. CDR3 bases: TGTGCCAGCAGTATAAGGGGGCTGAATCAGCCCCAGCATTTT.

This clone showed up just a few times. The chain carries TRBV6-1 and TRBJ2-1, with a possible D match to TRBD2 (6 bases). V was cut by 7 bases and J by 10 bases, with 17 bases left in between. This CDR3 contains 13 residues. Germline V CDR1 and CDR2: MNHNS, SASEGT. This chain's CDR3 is CASTYPKAGEQFF. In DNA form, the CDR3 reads TGTGCCAGCACCTACCCCAAGGCGGGGGAGCAGTTCTTC.

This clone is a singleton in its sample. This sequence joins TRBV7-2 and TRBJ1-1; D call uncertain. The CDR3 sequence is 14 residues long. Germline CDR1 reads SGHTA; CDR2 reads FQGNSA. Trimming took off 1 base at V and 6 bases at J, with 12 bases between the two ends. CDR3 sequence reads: CASSLGFGWAEAFF. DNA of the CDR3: TGTGCCAGCAGCTTAGGTTTCGGGTGGGCTGAAGCTTTCTTT.

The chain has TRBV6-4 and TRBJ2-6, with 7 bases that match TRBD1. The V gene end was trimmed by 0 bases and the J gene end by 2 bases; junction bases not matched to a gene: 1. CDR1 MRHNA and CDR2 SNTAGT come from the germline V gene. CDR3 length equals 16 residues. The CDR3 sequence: CASSDSGGAGANVLTF. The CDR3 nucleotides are TGTGCCAGCAGTGACTCAGGGGGCGCTGGGGCCAACGTCCTGACTTTC.

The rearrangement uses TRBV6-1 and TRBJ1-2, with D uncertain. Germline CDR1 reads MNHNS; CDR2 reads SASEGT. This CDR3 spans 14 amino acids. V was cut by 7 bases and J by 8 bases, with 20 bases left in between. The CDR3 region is CASKELGRTRGYTF. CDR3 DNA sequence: TGTGCCAGCAAAGAGTTAGGGAGGACTAGAGGCTACACCTTC.

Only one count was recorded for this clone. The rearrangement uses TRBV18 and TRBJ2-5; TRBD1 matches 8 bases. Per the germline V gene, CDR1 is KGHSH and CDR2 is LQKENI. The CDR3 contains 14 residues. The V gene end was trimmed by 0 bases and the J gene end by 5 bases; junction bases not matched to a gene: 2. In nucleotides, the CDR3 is TGTGCCAGCTCACCACCGAGACAGGGGGAGACCCAGTACTTC. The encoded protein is CASSPPRQGETQYF.

CDR3 region: CASTTREGYEQYF. CDR3 in DNA: TGTGCCAGCACCACTCGGGAGGGATACGAGCAGTACTTC. The V call is TRBV7-2, the J call TRBJ2-7; 8 bases agree with TRBD2. After removal of 7 bases from V and 4 bases from J, the junction contained 6 bases not matched to a gene. The CDR3 is 13 amino acids. CDR1 and CDR2 from the germline V gene are SGHTA and FQGNSA.

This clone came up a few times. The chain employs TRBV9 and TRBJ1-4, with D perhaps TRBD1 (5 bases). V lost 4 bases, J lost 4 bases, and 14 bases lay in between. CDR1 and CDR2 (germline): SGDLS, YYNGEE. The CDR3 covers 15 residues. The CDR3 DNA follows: TGTGCCAGCAGCCTCGGGACGGACTATAATGAAAAACTGTTTTTT. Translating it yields CASSLGTDYNEKLFF.

This CDR3 is CASRWGVDQPQHF. DNA of the CDR3: TGTGCCAGCCGCTGGGGCGTAGATCAGCCCCAGCATTTT. The chain carries TRBV6-5 and TRBJ1-5; TRBD1 might be the D (5 bases). CDR3 size: 13 residues. V was cut by 8 bases and J by 5 bases, with 13 bases left in between. The germline CDR1 and CDR2 sequences are MNHEY and SVGAGI.

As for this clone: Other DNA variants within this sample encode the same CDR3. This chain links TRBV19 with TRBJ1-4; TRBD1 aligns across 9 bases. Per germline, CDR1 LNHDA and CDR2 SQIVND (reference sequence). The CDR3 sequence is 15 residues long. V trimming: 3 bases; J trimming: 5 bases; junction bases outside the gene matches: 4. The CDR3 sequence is CASSMLGQGNEKLFF. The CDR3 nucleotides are TGTGCCAGTAGTATGCTGGGACAGGGCAATGAAAAACTGTTTTTT.

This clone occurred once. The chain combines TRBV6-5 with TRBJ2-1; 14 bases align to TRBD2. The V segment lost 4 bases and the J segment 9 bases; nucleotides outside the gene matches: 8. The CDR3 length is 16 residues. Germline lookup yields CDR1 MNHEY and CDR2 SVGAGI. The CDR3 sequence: CASSFWTSGGRGEQFF. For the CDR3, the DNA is TGTGCCAGCAGTTTCTGGACTAGCGGGGGGAGAGGTGAGCAGTTCTTC.

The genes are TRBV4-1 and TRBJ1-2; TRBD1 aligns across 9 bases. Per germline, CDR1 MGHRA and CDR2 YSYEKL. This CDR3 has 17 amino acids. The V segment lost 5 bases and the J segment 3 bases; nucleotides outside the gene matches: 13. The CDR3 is CASSFGSGTGWDYGYTF. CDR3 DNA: TGCGCCAGCAGCTTCGGATCCGGGACAGGGTGGGACTATGGCTACACCTTC.

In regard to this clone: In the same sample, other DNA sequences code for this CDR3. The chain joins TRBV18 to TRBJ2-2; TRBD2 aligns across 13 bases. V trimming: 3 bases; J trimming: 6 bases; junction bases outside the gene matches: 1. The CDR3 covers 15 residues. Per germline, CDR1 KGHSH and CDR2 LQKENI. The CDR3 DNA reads TGTGCCAGCTCACCGGGACTAGCGGGGTCCGGGGAGCTGTTTTTT. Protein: CASSPGLAGSGELFF.

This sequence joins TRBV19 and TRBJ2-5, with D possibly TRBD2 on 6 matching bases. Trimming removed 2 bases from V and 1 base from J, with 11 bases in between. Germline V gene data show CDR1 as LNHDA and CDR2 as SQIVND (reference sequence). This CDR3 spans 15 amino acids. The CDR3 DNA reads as TGTGCCAGTAGTATAACCGGCGGGATCCAAGAGACCCAGTACTTC. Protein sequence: CASSITGGIQETQYF.

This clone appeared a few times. The DNA of the CDR3 is TGTGCCAGCAGTTACTCAATGACTGGGGGCTTGGGGACCCAGTACTTC. Translated: CASSYSMTGGLGTQYF. The V and J genes are TRBV6-5 and TRBJ2-5; D may be TRBD1 (6 bases). CDR1 is MNHEY and CDR2 is SVGAGI in the germline V gene. Between the trimmed V and J ends, which lost 0 bases and 7 bases, there was a span of 18 bases. CDR3 length equals 16 residues.

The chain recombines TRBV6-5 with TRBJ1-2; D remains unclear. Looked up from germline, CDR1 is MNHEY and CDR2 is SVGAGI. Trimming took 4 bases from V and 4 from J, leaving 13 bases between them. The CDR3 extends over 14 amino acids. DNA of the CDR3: TGTGCCAGCAGTTTCCACTCTCCTAGCTATGGCTACACCTTC. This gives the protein CASSFHSPSYGYTF.

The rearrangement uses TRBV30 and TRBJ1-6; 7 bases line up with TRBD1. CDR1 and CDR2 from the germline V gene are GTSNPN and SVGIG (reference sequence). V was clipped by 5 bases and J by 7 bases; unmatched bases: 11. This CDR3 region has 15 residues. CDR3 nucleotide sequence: TGTGCCTGGGTCCGCGACAGGGTGCCAAATTCACCCCTCCACTTT. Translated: CAWVRDRVPNSPLHF.

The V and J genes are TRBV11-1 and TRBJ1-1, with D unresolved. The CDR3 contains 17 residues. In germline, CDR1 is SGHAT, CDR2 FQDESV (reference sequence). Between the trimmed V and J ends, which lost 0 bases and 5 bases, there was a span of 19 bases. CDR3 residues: CASSLARREVEETEAFF. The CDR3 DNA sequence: TGTGCCAGCAGCTTAGCGAGAAGGGAAGTGGAGGAAACTGAAGCTTTCTTT.

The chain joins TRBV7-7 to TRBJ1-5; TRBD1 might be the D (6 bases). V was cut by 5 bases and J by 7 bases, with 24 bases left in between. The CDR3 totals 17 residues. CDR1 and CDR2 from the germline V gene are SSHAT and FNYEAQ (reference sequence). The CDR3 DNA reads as TGTGCCAGCAGCGCCCTGGCCCTTTCTAGCAGGGGCCAGCCCCAGCATTTT. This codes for CASSALALSSRGQPQHF.

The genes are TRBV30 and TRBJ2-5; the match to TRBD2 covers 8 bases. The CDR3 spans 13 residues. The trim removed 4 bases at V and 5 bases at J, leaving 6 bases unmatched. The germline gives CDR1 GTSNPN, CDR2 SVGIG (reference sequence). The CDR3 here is CAWKPGGRETQYF. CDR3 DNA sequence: TGTGCCTGGAAGCCGGGGGGGCGTGAGACCCAGTACTTC.

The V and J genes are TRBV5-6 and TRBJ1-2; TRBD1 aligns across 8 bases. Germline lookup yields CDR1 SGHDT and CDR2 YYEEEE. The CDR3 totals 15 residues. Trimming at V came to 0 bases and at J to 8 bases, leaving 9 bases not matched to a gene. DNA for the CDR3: TGTGCCAGCAGCTTGGGGGACAGGTCTCCGCAAGGCTACACCTTC. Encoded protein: CASSLGDRSPQGYTF.

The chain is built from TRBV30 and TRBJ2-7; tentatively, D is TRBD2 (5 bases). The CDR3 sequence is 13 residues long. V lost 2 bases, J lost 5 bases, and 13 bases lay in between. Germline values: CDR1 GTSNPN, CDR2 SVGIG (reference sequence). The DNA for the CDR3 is TGTGCCTGGAGTTTAGGAGGAGGCGACGAGCAGTACTTC. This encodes CAWSLGGGDEQYF.

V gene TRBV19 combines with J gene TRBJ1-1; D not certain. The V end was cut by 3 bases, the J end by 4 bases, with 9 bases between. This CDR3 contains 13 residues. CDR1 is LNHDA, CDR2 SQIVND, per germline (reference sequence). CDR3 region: CASSMLAVTEAFF. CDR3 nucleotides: TGTGCCAGTAGTATGTTGGCCGTCACTGAAGCTTTCTTT.

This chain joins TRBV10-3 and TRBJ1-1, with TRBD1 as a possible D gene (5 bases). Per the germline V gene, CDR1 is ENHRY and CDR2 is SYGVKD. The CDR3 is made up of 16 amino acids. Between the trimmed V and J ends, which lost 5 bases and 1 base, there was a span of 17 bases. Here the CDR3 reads CAISTPLGGSNTEAFF. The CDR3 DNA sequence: TGTGCCATCAGTACCCCCTTGGGGGGGTCGAACACTGAAGCTTTCTTT.